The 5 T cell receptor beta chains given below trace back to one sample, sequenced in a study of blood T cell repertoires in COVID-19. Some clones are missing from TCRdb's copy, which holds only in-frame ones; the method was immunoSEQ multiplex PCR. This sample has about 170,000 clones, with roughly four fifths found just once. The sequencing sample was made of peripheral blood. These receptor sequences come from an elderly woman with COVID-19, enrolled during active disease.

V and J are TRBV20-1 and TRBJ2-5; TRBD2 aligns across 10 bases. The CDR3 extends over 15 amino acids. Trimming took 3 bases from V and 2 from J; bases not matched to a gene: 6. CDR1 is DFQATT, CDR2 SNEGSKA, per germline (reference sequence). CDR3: CSASGAGGQQETQYF. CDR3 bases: TGCAGTGCTAGTGGAGCGGGGGGGCAACAAGAGACCCAGTACTTC.

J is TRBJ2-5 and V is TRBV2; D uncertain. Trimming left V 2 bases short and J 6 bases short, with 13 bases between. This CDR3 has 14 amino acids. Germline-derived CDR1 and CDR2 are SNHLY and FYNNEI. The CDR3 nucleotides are TGTGCCAGCAGTGAAACAAGAGGTCTAAAGACCCAGTACTTC. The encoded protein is CASSETRGLKTQYF.

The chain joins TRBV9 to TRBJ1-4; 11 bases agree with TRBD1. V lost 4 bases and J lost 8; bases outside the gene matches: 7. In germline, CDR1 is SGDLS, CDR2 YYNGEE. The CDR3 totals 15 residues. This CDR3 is CASSKVGTGGEKLFF. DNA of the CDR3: TGTGCCAGCAGCAAAGTAGGGACAGGGGGGGAAAAACTGTTTTTT.

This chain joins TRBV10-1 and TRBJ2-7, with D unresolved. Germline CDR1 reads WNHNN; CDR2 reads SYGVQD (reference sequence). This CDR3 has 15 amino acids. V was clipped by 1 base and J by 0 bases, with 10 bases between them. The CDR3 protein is CASSEFPWSSYEQYF. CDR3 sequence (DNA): TGCGCCAGCAGTGAGTTTCCCTGGAGCTCCTACGAGCAGTACTTC.

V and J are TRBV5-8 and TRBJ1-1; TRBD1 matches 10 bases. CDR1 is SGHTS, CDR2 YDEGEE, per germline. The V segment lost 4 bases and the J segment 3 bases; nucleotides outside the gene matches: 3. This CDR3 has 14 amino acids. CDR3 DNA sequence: TGTGCCAGCAGCCACGGGACAGGGGACACTGAAGCTTTCTTT. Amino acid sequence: CASSHGTGDTEAFF.